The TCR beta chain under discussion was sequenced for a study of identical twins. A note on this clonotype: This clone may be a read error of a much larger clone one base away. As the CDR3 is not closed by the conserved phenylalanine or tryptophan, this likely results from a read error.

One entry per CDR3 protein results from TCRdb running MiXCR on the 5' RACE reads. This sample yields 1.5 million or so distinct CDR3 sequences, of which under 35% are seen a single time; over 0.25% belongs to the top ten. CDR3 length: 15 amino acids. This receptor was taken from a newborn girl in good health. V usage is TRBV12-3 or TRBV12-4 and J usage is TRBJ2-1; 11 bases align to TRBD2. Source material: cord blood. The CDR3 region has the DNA TGTGCCAGCAGCTTAGCGGGGGGGCCGAGCAATGAGCAGTTCTAC. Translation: CASSLAGGPSNEQFY.